This TCR beta chain was identified in a study of identical twins. The study's findings and limits: With abundant cord blood beta clonotypes, insertions were fewer; memory repertoires showed no such pattern. In beta out-of-frame sequences, the excess sharing between twins was weaker.

Donors uniformly comprised healthy Caucasians. Unique molecular identifiers were present on the cDNA, which also gained a universal primer site by template switching. MiXCR was run by TCRdb on the 5' RACE reads, yielding one entry per CDR3 protein. The table records more than 650,000 distinct CDR3 sequences, around 5.7% of them present only once. This clonotype turned up a few times. Antigen specificity is unknown. The CDR3 totals 14 residues. The germline V gene has CDR1 SQVTM and CDR2 ANQGSEA. The TCR was taken from a man between 18 and 35 years old in good health. The rearrangement uses TRBV29-1 and TRBJ2-3, with a weak D call TRBD1 (5 bases). The specimen was naive T cells sorted from blood. The CDR3 DNA reads as TGCACCCTATCGGATGGGGCTGTGACAGATACGCAGTATTTT. Its protein is CTLSDGAVTDTQYF.